This T cell receptor beta chain was obtained from a study of T cells in Graves' hyperthyroidism and ophthalmopathy. The V gene lost 5 bases and the J gene lost 2 bases, with 15 bases spanning the gap. The germline CDR1 and CDR2 sequences are SEHNR and FQNEAQ (reference sequence). The CDR3 runs to 15 residues. RNA transcripts gave rise to amplified TCR beta CDR3 regions. During a first-round RT-PCR of the TCR CDR3, the HTBI primer set was used. TCRdb analysed the multiplex PCR reads with MiXCR anew, one entry per CDR3 protein. The sample records 700,000 to 950,000 distinct CDR3 sequences, 30% to 40% being singletons. Study-wide findings and caveats: Ophthalmopathy was model-predicted a median approximately six months pre-onset.

A few counts support this clonotype. As yet, its antigen is unknown. Sequencing used blood. The sequence derives from a woman aged 40 to 50 with Graves' hyperthyroidism. V gene TRBV7-9 combines with J gene TRBJ2-5; D could derive from TRBD1 or TRBD2 (5 bases each). CDR3 nucleotides: TGTGCCAGCAGCCAAGATACGGGGACGCAAGAGACCCAGTACTTC. It translates to CASSQDTGTQETQYF.